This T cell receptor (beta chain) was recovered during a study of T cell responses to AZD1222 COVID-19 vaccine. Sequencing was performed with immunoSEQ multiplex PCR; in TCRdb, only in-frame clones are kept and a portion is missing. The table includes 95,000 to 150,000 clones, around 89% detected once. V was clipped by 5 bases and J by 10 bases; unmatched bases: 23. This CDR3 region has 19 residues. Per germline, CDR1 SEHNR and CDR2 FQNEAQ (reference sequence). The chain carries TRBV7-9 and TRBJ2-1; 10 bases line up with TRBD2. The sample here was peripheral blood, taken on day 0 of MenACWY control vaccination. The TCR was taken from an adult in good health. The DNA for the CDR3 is TGTGCCAGCAGCCCCCCGTCTTCTAGGGGCCTAGCGGGGGCAGGGGAGCAGTTCTTC. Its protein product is CASSPPSSRGLAGAGEQFF.